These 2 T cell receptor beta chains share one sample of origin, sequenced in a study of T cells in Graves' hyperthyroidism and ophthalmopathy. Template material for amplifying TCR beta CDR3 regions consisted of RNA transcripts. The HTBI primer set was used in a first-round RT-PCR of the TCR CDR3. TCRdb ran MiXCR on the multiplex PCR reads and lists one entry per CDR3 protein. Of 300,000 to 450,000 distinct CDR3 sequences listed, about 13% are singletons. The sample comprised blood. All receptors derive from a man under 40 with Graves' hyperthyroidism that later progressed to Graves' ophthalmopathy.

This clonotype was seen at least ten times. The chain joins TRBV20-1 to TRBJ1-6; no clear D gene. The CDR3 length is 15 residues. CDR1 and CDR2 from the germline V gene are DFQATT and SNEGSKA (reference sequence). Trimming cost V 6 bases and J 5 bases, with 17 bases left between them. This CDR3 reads CSAPSQRLDNSPLHF. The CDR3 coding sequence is TGCAGTGCCCCAAGCCAGCGTCTTGATAATTCACCCCTCCACTTT.

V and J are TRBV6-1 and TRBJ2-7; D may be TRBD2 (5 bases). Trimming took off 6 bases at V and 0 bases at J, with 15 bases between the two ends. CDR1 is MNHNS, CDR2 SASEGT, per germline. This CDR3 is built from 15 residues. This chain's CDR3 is CASRKLRVRSYEQYF. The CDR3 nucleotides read TGTGCCAGCAGGAAGTTGAGGGTCCGCTCCTACGAGCAGTACTTC.